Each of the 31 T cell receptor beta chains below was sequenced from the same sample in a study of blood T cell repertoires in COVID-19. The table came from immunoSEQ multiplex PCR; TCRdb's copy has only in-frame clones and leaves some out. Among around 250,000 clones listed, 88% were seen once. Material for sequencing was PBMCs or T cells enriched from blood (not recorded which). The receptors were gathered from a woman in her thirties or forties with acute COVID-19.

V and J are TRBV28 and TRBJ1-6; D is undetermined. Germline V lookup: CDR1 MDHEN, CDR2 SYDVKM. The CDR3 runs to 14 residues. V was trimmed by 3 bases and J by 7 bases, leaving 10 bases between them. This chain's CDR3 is CASSFQSGNSPLHF. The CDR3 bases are TGTGCCAGCAGTTTTCAGTCGGGGAATTCACCCCTCCACTTT.

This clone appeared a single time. This chain's CDR3 is CASSASGQGRNTIYF. DNA of the CDR3: TGTGCCAGCAGCGCCTCGGGACAGGGAAGAAACACCATATATTTT. This rearrangement joins TRBV2 to TRBJ1-3; TRBD1 matches 9 bases. With V trimmed by 6 bases and J by 5 bases, 8 bases remained unmatched. This CDR3 comprises 15 residues. Germline values: CDR1 SNHLY, CDR2 FYNNEI.

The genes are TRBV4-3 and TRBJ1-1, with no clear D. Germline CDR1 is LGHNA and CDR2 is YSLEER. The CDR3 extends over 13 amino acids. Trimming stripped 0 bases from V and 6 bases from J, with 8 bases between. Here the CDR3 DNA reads TGCGCCAGCAGCCAAGATGTACGGTCTGAAGCTTTCTTT. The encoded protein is CASSQDVRSEAFF.

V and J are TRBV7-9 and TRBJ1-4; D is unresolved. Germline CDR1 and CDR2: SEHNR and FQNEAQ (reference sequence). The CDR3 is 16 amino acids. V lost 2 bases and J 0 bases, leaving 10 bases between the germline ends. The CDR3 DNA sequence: TGTGCCAGCAGCTTAACCCAACATGCAACTAATGAAAAACTGTTTTTT. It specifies CASSLTQHATNEKLFF.

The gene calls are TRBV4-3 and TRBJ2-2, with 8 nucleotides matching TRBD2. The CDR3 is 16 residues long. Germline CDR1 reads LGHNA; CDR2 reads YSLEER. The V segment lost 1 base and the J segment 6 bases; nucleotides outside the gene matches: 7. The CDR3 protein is CASSQGEREISGELFF. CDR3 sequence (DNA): TGCGCCAGCAGCCAAGGGGAGCGGGAGATATCCGGGGAGCTGTTTTTT.

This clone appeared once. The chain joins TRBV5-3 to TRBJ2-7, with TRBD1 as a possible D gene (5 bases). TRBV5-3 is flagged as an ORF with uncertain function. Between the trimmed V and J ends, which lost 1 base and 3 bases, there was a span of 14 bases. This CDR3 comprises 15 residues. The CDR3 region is CARSLILGPDYEQYF. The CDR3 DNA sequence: TGTGCCAGAAGCTTGATCCTGGGGCCTGACTACGAGCAGTACTTC.

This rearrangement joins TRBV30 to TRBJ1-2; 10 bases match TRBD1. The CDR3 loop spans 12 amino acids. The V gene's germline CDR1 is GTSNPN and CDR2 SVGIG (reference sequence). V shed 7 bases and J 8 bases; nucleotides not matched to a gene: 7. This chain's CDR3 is CALTGGAEGYTF. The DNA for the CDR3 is TGTGCCTTGACAGGGGGCGCGGAGGGCTACACCTTC.

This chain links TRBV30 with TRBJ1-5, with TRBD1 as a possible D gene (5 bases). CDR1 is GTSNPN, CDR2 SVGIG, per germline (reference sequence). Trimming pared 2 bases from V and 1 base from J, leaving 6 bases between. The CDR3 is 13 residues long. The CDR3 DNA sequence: TGTGCCTGGAGTAGACAGAGCAATCAGCCCCAGCATTTT. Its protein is CAWSRQSNQPQHF.

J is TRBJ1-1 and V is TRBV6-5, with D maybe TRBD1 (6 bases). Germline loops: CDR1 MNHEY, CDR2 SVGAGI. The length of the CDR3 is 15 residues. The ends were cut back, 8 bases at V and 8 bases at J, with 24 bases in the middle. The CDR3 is CASDLTGQFLREAFF. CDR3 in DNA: TGTGCCAGCGATTTAACCGGACAGTTCCTGCGGGAAGCTTTCTTT.

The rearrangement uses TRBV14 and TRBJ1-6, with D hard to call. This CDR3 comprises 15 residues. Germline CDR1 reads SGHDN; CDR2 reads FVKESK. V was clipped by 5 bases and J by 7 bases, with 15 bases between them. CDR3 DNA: TGTGCCAGCAGCGCTCAGGTGGGGAGGAATTCACCCCTCCACTTT. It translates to CASSAQVGRNSPLHF.

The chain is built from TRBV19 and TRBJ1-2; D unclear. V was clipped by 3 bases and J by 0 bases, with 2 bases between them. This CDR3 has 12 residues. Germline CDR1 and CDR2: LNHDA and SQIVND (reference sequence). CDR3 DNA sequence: TGTGCCAGTAGTATCTCTAACTATGGCTACACCTTC. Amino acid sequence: CASSISNYGYTF.

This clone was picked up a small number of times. For the CDR3, the DNA is TGTGCCAGCAGCTTGGCGGGACAGGGGGTCTCCGGGGAGCTGTTTTTT. Protein: CASSLAGQGVSGELFF. The chain joins TRBV5-4 to TRBJ2-2; 11 bases match TRBD1. V gave up 0 bases and J gave up 6 bases; unmatched junction bases: 4. Germline V CDR1 and CDR2: SGHNT, YYREEE (reference sequence). The CDR3 is made up of 16 amino acids.

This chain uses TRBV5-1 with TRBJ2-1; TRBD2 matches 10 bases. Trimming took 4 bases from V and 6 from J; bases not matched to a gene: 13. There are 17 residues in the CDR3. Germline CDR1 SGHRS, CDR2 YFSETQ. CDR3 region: CASSLPSLAGVGNEQFF. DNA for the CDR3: TGCGCCAGCAGCCTGCCCTCGCTAGCGGGAGTGGGCAATGAGCAGTTCTTC.

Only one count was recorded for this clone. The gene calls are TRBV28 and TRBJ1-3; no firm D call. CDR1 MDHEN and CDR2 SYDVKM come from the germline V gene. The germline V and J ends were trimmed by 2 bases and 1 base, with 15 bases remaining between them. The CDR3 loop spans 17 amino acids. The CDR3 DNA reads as TGTGCCAGCAGTTTAGTCGGGGTCCGGGGATCTGGAAACACCATATATTTT. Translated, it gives CASSLVGVRGSGNTIYF.

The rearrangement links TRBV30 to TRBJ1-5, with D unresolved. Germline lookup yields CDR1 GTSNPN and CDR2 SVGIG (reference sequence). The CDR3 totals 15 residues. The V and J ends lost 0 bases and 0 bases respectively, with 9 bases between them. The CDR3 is CAWSVSSVSNQPQHF. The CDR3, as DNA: TGTGCCTGGAGTGTAAGCAGCGTTAGCAATCAGCCCCAGCATTTT.

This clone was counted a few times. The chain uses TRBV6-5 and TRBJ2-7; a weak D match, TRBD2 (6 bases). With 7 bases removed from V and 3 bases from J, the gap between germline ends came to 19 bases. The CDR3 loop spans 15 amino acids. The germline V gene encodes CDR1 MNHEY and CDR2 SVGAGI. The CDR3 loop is CASKKALADLYEQYV. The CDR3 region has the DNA TGTGCCAGCAAGAAGGCACTAGCAGACCTCTACGAGCAGTACGTC.

The CDR3 spells CASTDTGGYEQYF. The CDR3 DNA reads as TGTGCCAGCACCGACACGGGGGGATACGAGCAGTACTTC. This chain links TRBV28 with TRBJ2-7; the match to TRBD2 covers 7 bases. Germline CDR1 reads MDHEN; CDR2 reads SYDVKM. CDR3 length: 13 amino acids. With 7 bases clipped from V and 4 bases from J, the junction kept 7 bases outside the gene matches.

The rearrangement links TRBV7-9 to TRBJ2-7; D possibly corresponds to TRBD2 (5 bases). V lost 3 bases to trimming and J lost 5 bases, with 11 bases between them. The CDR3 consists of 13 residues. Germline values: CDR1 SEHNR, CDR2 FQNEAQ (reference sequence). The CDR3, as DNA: TGTGCCAGCAGCTTTACACTAGTAGACGAGCAGTACGTC. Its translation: CASSFTLVDEQYV.

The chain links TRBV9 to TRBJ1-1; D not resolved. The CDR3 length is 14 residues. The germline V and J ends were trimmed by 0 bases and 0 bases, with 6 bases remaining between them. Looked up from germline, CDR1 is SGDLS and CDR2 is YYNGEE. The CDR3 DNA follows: TGTGCCAGCAGCGTAGGACACGTGAACACTGAAGCTTTCTTT. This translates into CASSVGHVNTEAFF. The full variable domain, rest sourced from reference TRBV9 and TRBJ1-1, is DSGVTQTPKHLITATGQRVTLRCSPRSGDLSVYWYQQSLDQGLQFLIQYYNGEERAKGNILERFSAQQFPDLHSELNLSSLELGDSALYFCASSVGHVNTEAFFGQGTRLTVV.

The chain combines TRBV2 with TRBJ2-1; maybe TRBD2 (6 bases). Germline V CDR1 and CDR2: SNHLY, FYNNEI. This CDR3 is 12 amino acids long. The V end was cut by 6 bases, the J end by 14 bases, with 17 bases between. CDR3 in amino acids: CASRIQTSREFF. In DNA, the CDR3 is TGTGCCAGCAGAATACAGACTAGTCGCGAGTTCTTC.

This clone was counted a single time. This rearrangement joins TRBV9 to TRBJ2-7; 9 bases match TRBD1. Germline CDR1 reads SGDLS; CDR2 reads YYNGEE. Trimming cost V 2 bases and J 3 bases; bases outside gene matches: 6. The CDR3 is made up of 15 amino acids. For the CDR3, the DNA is TGTGCCAGCAGCGTTCCGTTGGGACAGGGCTACGAGCAGTACTTC. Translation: CASSVPLGQGYEQYF. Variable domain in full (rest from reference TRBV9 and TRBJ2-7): DSGVTQTPKHLITATGQRVTLRCSPRSGDLSVYWYQQSLDQGLQFLIQYYNGEERAKGNILERFSAQQFPDLHSELNLSSLELGDSALYFCASSVPLGQGYEQYFGPGTRLTVT.

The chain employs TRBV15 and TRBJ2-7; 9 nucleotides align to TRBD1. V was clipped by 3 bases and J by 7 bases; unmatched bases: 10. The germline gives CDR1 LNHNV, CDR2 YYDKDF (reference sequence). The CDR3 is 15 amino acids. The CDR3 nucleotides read TGTGCCACCAGCAGCCCGGGACAGGGATACTCTGAGCAGTACTTC. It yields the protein CATSSPGQGYSEQYF.

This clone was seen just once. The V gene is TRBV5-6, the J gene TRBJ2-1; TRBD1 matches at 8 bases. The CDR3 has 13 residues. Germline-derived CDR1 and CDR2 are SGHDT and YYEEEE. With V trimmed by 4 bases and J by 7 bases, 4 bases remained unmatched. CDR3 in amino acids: CASSRRTGNEQFF. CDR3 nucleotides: TGTGCCAGCAGCCGACGGACAGGGAATGAGCAGTTCTTC.

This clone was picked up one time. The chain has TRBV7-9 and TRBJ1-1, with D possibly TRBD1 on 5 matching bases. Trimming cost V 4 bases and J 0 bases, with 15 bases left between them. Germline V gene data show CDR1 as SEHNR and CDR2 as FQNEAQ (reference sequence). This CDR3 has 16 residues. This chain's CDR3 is CASSYGGGVMNTEAFF. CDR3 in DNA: TGTGCCAGCAGCTATGGCGGGGGAGTTATGAACACTGAAGCTTTCTTT.

CDR3 bases: TGCGCCAGCAGCTCCAGACTAGCGGGAGTGTCCTACAATGAGCAGTTCTTC. As protein: CASSSRLAGVSYNEQFF. The chain is built from TRBV5-1 and TRBJ2-1; 12 bases agree with TRBD2. The trim removed 3 bases at V and 1 base at J, leaving 5 bases unmatched. Germline V gives CDR1 SGHRS, CDR2 YFSETQ. CDR3 length equals 17 residues.

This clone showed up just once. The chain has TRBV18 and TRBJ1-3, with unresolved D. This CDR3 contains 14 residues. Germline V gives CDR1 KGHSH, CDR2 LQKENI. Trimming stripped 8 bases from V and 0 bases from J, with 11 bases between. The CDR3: CASAPQDSGNTIYF. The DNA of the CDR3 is TGTGCCAGCGCGCCCCAAGACTCTGGAAACACCATATATTTT.

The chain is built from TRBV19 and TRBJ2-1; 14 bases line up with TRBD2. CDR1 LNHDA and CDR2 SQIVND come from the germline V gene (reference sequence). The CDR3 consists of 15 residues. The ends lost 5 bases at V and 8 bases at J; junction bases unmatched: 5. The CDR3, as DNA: TGTGCCAGTAGTCTCCTGGGACTAGCGGGAGATGAGCAGTTCTTC. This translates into CASSLLGLAGDEQFF.

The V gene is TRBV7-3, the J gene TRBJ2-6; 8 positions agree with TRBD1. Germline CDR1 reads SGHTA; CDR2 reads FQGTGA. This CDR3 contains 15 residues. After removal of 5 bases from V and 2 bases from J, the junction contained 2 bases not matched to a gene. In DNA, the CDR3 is TGTGCCAGCAGCCGGACAGGGACTGGGGCCAACGTCCTGACTTTC. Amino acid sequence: CASSRTGTGANVLTF.

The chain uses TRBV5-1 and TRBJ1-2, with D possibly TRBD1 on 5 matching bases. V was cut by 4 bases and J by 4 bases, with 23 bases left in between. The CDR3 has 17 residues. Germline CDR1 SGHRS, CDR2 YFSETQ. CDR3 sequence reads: CASSQLSDISTSYGYTF. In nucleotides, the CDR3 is TGCGCCAGCAGCCAACTATCGGACATTTCCACCTCCTATGGCTACACCTTC.

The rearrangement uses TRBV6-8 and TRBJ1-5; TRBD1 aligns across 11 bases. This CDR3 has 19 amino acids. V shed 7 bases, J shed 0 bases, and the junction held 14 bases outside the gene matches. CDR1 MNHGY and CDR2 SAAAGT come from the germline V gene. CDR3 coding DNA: TGTGCCAGCATCCCCCGGACAGGGGGCGAGTCTAGTAGCAATCAGCCCCAGCATTTT. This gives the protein CASIPRTGGESSSNQPQHF.

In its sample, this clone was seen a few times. CDR3 in amino acids: CASRSSRNTEAFF. The CDR3 DNA sequence: TGCGCCAGCAGATCCTCCAGGAACACTGAAGCTTTCTTT. V and J are TRBV10-1 and TRBJ1-1; D ambiguous. CDR1 is WNHNN and CDR2 is SYGVQD in the germline V gene (reference sequence). The CDR3 consists of 13 residues. V was trimmed by 6 bases and J by 1 base, leaving 9 bases between them.